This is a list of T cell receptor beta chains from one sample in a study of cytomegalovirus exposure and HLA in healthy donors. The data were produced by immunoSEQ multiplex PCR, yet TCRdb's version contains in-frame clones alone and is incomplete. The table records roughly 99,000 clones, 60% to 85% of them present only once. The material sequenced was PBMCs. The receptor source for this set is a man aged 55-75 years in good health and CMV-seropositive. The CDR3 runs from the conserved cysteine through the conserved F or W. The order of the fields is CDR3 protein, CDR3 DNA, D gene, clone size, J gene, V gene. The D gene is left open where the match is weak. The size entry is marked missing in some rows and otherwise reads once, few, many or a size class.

cdr3_aa: CASSLPGQGYEQYF; cdr3_nt: TGTGCCAGCAGTTTACCGGGACAGGGCTACGAGCAGTACTTC; d_call: TRBD1; clone_size: NA; j_call: TRBJ2-7; v_call: TRBV27
cdr3_aa: CASSQLGSVRHPRGETQYF; cdr3_nt: TGCGCCAGCAGTCAATTGGGGTCGGTGAGACACCCCCGGGGAGAGACCCAGTACTTC; d_call: NA; clone_size: NA; j_call: TRBJ2-5; v_call: TRBV23-1
cdr3_aa: CASSYRTGDTYGYTF; cdr3_nt: TGCGCCAGCAGCTACCGGACAGGGGATACCTATGGCTACACCTTC; d_call: TRBD1; clone_size: NA; j_call: TRBJ1-2; v_call: TRBV4-1
cdr3_aa: CATSRRPDRLNSPLHF; cdr3_nt: TGTGCCACCAGCAGACGCCCGGACAGGTTGAATTCACCCCTCCACTTT; d_call: TRBD1; clone_size: NA; j_call: TRBJ1-6; v_call: TRBV15
cdr3_aa: CAWTGGGNTIYF; cdr3_nt: TGTGCCTGGACAGGGGGAGGAAACACCATATATTTT; d_call: TRBD1; clone_size: NA; j_call: TRBJ1-3; v_call: TRBV30
cdr3_aa: CAISFLGGYEQYF; cdr3_nt: TGTGCCATCAGCTTCCTCGGGGGCTACGAGCAGTACTTC; d_call: NA; clone_size: NA; j_call: TRBJ2-7; v_call: TRBV10-3
cdr3_aa: CASSQRQGTVYEQYF; cdr3_nt: TGTGCCAGCAGCCAAAGACAGGGGACTGTCTACGAGCAGTACTTC; d_call: TRBD1; clone_size: NA; j_call: TRBJ2-7; v_call: TRBV7-9
cdr3_aa: CASSPSPRSGGTTDTQYF; cdr3_nt: TGTGCCAGCTCACCATCGCCTAGGAGCGGGGGGACCACAGATACGCAGTATTTT; d_call: TRBD2; clone_size: NA; j_call: TRBJ2-3; v_call: TRBV18
cdr3_aa: CASKRGGQGYSPLHF; cdr3_nt: TGTGCCAGTAAACGGGGAGGACAGGGATACTCACCCCTCCACTTT; d_call: TRBD1; clone_size: NA; j_call: TRBJ1-6; v_call: TRBV19
cdr3_aa: CASSAEASTKETQYF; cdr3_nt: TGTGCCAGCAGCGCTGAGGCCTCTACTAAAGAGACCCAGTACTTC; d_call: NA; clone_size: NA; j_call: TRBJ2-5; v_call: TRBV25-1
cdr3_aa: CAISELGDSYNEQFF; cdr3_nt: TGTGCCATCAGTGAGTTAGGGGACAGCTACAATGAGCAGTTCTTC; d_call: TRBD1; clone_size: NA; j_call: TRBJ2-1; v_call: TRBV10-3
cdr3_aa: CASSPGQGAYNEQFF; cdr3_nt: TGCGCCAGCAGCCCTGGACAGGGCGCCTACAATGAGCAGTTCTTC; d_call: TRBD1; clone_size: NA; j_call: TRBJ2-1; v_call: TRBV4-3
cdr3_aa: CASTRTAPLHF; cdr3_nt: TGTGCCAGCACCCGGACAGCACCCCTCCACTTT; d_call: NA; clone_size: NA; j_call: TRBJ1-6; v_call: TRBV5-8
cdr3_aa: CASSHTQDYGYTF; cdr3_nt: TGTGCCAGCAGCCACACACAAGACTATGGCTACACCTTC; d_call: NA; clone_size: few; j_call: TRBJ1-2; v_call: TRBV4-2
cdr3_aa: CASSLNRDRDTDTQYF; cdr3_nt: TGCGCCAGCAGCTTAAACCGGGACAGGGACACAGATACGCAGTATTTT; d_call: TRBD1; clone_size: once; j_call: TRBJ2-3; v_call: TRBV5-1
cdr3_aa: CASSLGAAGEQFF; cdr3_nt: TGCGCCAGCAGCTTGGGCGCGGCGGGTGAGCAGTTCTTC; d_call: NA; clone_size: NA; j_call: TRBJ2-1; v_call: TRBV5-1
cdr3_aa: CASSSGLIGYTF; cdr3_nt: TGTGCCAGCAGCTCGGGACTAATAGGCTACACCTTC; d_call: NA; clone_size: NA; j_call: TRBJ1-2; v_call: TRBV7-9
cdr3_aa: CASSKQDRGPGNTGELFF; cdr3_nt: TGTGCCAGCAGCAAACAGGACAGGGGGCCGGGGAACACCGGGGAGCTGTTTTTT; d_call: NA; clone_size: once; j_call: TRBJ2-2; v_call: TRBV21-1
cdr3_aa: CASNLKGPTYEQYF; cdr3_nt: TGTGCCAGCAATCTAAAGGGGCCAACCTACGAGCAGTACTTC; d_call: NA; clone_size: once; j_call: TRBJ2-7; v_call: TRBV28
cdr3_aa: CASSVGLAGNTDTQYF; cdr3_nt: TGTGCCAGCAGCGTGGGACTAGCGGGGAACACAGATACGCAGTATTTT; d_call: TRBD2; clone_size: NA; j_call: TRBJ2-3; v_call: TRBV9
cdr3_aa: CATSRDPGRTTEAFF; cdr3_nt: TGTGCCACCAGCAGGGACCCGGGGAGGACCACTGAAGCTTTCTTT; d_call: NA; clone_size: NA; j_call: TRBJ1-1; v_call: TRBV15
cdr3_aa: CASSPSGQGAGETQYF; cdr3_nt: TGTGCCAGTAGTCCATCGGGACAGGGGGCGGGAGAGACCCAGTACTTC; d_call: TRBD1; clone_size: NA; j_call: TRBJ2-5; v_call: TRBV19
cdr3_aa: CASAGTTLQYF; cdr3_nt: TGTGCCAGCGCCGGGACAACTCTGCAGTACTTC; d_call: NA; clone_size: NA; j_call: TRBJ2-7; v_call: TRBV28
cdr3_aa: CASSGRTGVNTGELFF; cdr3_nt: TGTGCCAGCAGCGGACGGACAGGAGTGAACACCGGGGAGCTGTTTTTT; d_call: TRBD1; clone_size: NA; j_call: TRBJ2-2; v_call: TRBV9
cdr3_aa: CASSLRQGVLSYTF; cdr3_nt: TGTGCCAGCAGCCTTCGACAGGGTGTCCTATCGTACACCTTC; d_call: TRBD1; clone_size: once; j_call: TRBJ1-2; v_call: TRBV5-6
cdr3_aa: CASSYSEGEGQPQHF; cdr3_nt: TGTGCCAGCAGTTACTCTGAGGGAGAGGGACAGCCCCAGCATTTT; d_call: NA; clone_size: NA; j_call: TRBJ1-5; v_call: TRBV6-6
cdr3_aa: CASSFGGPPYEQYF; cdr3_nt: TGTGCCAGCAGTTTCGGGGGTCCTCCCTACGAGCAGTACTTC; d_call: NA; clone_size: NA; j_call: TRBJ2-7; v_call: TRBV27
cdr3_aa: CASRPDRKSTYEQYF; cdr3_nt: TGCGCCAGCAGGCCCGACAGGAAATCAACCTACGAGCAGTACTTC; d_call: NA; clone_size: once; j_call: TRBJ2-7; v_call: TRBV5-1
cdr3_aa: CASSLVNEQFF; cdr3_nt: TGTGCCAGCAGCTTAGTAAATGAGCAGTTCTTC; d_call: NA; clone_size: few; j_call: TRBJ2-1; v_call: TRBV7-2
cdr3_aa: CASSESWFQGFYYGYTF; cdr3_nt: TGTGCCAGCAGTGAGTCTTGGTTTCAGGGATTTTACTATGGCTACACCTTC; d_call: NA; clone_size: few; j_call: TRBJ1-2; v_call: TRBV2
cdr3_aa: CASSQYFRDSYEQYF; cdr3_nt: TGTGCCAGCTCACAATACTTCCGGGACTCCTACGAGCAGTACTTC; d_call: NA; clone_size: NA; j_call: TRBJ2-7; v_call: TRBV18
cdr3_aa: CAITQGENSPLHF; cdr3_nt: TGTGCCATCACACAGGGGGAGAATTCACCCCTCCACTTT; d_call: TRBD1; clone_size: NA; j_call: TRBJ1-6; v_call: TRBV10-3
cdr3_aa: CASSYYSPYSSNEQFF; cdr3_nt: TGTGCCAGCAGTTACTATTCGCCGTACTCTAGCAATGAGCAGTTCTTC; d_call: NA; clone_size: NA; j_call: TRBJ2-1; v_call: TRBV6-5
cdr3_aa: CASSSGQYNEQFF; cdr3_nt: TGTGCCAGCAGCTCGGGACAGTACAATGAGCAGTTCTTC; d_call: TRBD1; clone_size: NA; j_call: TRBJ2-1; v_call: TRBV7-9
cdr3_aa: CASSLGPAGYSYEQYF; cdr3_nt: TGCGCCAGCAGCTTGGGTCCAGCGGGGTACTCCTACGAGCAGTACTTC; d_call: TRBD2; clone_size: NA; j_call: TRBJ2-7; v_call: TRBV5-1
cdr3_aa: CASSTYYEQYF; cdr3_nt: TGTGCCAGCAGCACCTACTACGAGCAGTACTTC; d_call: NA; clone_size: NA; j_call: TRBJ2-7; v_call: TRBV7-9
cdr3_aa: CVSSEGVAGGQETQYF; cdr3_nt: TGTGTCAGCAGTGAGGGGGTAGCGGGGGGACAAGAGACCCAGTACTTC; d_call: TRBD2; clone_size: NA; j_call: TRBJ2-5; v_call: TRBV2
cdr3_aa: CASSLSQLPTYEQYF; cdr3_nt: TGTGCCAGCAGCTTATCACAGCTGCCAACCTACGAGCAGTACTTC; d_call: NA; clone_size: NA; j_call: TRBJ2-7; v_call: TRBV11-2
cdr3_aa: CASGLGTGIATGELFF; cdr3_nt: TGTGCTAGTGGTTTGGGCACAGGGATCGCAACCGGGGAGCTGTTTTTT; d_call: NA; clone_size: NA; j_call: TRBJ2-2; v_call: TRBV12-5
cdr3_aa: CASSQGRLTGGNGYTF; cdr3_nt: TGCGCCAGCAGCCAAGGGCGTCTGACAGGGGGTAATGGCTACACCTTC; d_call: TRBD1; clone_size: NA; j_call: TRBJ1-2; v_call: TRBV4-3
cdr3_aa: CASTETWTGGGYTF; cdr3_nt: TGTGCCAGCACCGAAACTTGGACAGGGGGTGGCTACACCTTC; d_call: TRBD1; clone_size: NA; j_call: TRBJ1-2; v_call: TRBV6-5
cdr3_aa: CASSYPGTEETQYF; cdr3_nt: TGTGCCAGCAGTTACCCCGGGACTGAAGAGACCCAGTACTTC; d_call: NA; clone_size: NA; j_call: TRBJ2-5; v_call: TRBV28
cdr3_aa: CASSLKGGAHQYF; cdr3_nt: TGTGCCAGCTCCCTGAAGGGGGGGGCGCATCAGTACTTC; d_call: NA; clone_size: NA; j_call: TRBJ2-7; v_call: TRBV18
cdr3_aa: CAWSVPGQNTEAFF; cdr3_nt: TGTGCCTGGAGTGTACCGGGACAGAACACTGAAGCTTTCTTT; d_call: NA; clone_size: NA; j_call: TRBJ1-1; v_call: TRBV30
cdr3_aa: CSVGIAGVSVHTEAFF; cdr3_nt: TGCAGCGTTGGGATAGCGGGGGTTTCGGTACACACTGAAGCTTTCTTT; d_call: NA; clone_size: NA; j_call: TRBJ1-1; v_call: TRBV29-1
cdr3_aa: CASSETGASNQPQHF; cdr3_nt: TGTGCCAGCAGTGAAACAGGGGCGAGCAATCAGCCCCAGCATTTT; d_call: TRBD1; clone_size: NA; j_call: TRBJ1-5; v_call: TRBV6-1
cdr3_aa: CASSSRLAPTTDTQYF; cdr3_nt: TGTGCCAGCAGTTCCAGACTAGCCCCCACCACAGATACGCAGTATTTT; d_call: TRBD2; clone_size: once; j_call: TRBJ2-3; v_call: TRBV27
cdr3_aa: CASSLAASPGNIQYF; cdr3_nt: TGCGCCAGCAGCTTGGCCGCCAGCCCGGGGAACATTCAGTACTTC; d_call: NA; clone_size: few; j_call: TRBJ2-4; v_call: TRBV5-1
cdr3_aa: CASSYLAGGTDTQYF; cdr3_nt: TGTGCCAGCAGCTATTTAGCGGGGGGGACAGATACGCAGTATTTT; d_call: TRBD2; clone_size: few; j_call: TRBJ2-3; v_call: TRBV7-8
cdr3_aa: CASSAGTGASGYGYTF; cdr3_nt: TGTGCCAGCAGCGCAGGGACAGGGGCGTCGGGCTATGGCTACACCTTC; d_call: TRBD1; clone_size: NA; j_call: TRBJ1-2; v_call: TRBV9
cdr3_aa: CAGGAGGYETQYF; cdr3_nt: TGTGCCGGGGGGGCGGGGGGCTATGAGACCCAGTACTTC; d_call: TRBD2; clone_size: NA; j_call: TRBJ2-5; v_call: TRBV30
cdr3_aa: CAWSVRAGGASGYTF; cdr3_nt: TGTGCCTGGAGTGTAAGGGCAGGGGGCGCGTCGGGCTACACCTTC; d_call: TRBD1; clone_size: NA; j_call: TRBJ1-2; v_call: TRBV30
cdr3_aa: CASSSDQRKETQYF; cdr3_nt: TGTGCCAGCAGCTCCGACCAGAGGAAAGAGACCCAGTACTTC; d_call: NA; clone_size: NA; j_call: TRBJ2-5; v_call: TRBV7-8
cdr3_aa: CASSPEGRVEGYTF; cdr3_nt: TGTGCCAGCTCACCGGAGGGCAGGGTTGAGGGCTACACCTTC; d_call: NA; clone_size: NA; j_call: TRBJ1-2; v_call: TRBV18
cdr3_aa: CASSPSGTGWYEQYF; cdr3_nt: TGTGCCAGCAGCCCTAGTGGGACAGGTTGGTACGAGCAGTACTTC; d_call: TRBD1; clone_size: NA; j_call: TRBJ2-7; v_call: TRBV7-9